Following are 10 T cell receptor beta chains from one sample sequenced in a study of OX40 agonist ivuxolimab in advanced cancers. Profiled with immunoSEQ multiplex PCR; TCRdb holds only in-frame clones, not every one. Among 50,000 or so clones listed, approximately 90% were seen once. Sequencing used CD4+ or CD8+ T cells sorted from blood, obtained in a trial of the OX40 agonist ivuxolimab. The source is an adult with an advanced solid tumor such as melanoma, head and neck, liver or kidney cancer.

The genes are TRBV23-1 and TRBJ1-2, with a possible D match to TRBD1 (5 bases). TRBV23-1 is given ORF status, its function remaining uncertain. The length of the CDR3 is 15 residues. Deletions cut 3 bases from V and 5 bases from J, with 16 bases between. As DNA, the CDR3 is TGCGCCAGCAGTCACCCGAACCCTCGGGGGTATGGCTACACCTTC. It yields the protein CASSHPNPRGYGYTF.

V is TRBV27 and J is TRBJ1-3; no definite D call. Per germline, CDR1 MNHEY and CDR2 SMNVEV (reference sequence). The CDR3 length is 16 residues. With 3 bases removed from V and 0 bases from J, the gap between germline ends came to 12 bases. The CDR3 here is CASSFHKGNSGNTIYF. The CDR3, as DNA: TGTGCCAGCAGTTTCCATAAGGGCAACTCTGGAAACACCATATATTTT.

The chain carries TRBV19 and TRBJ2-7, with TRBD2 matching 8 bases. Germline values: CDR1 LNHDA, CDR2 SQIVND (reference sequence). The CDR3 length is 15 residues. V lost 5 bases to trimming and J lost 2 bases; unmatched junction nucleotides: 8. The CDR3 sequence is CASSSLAGEAYEQYF. The CDR3 nucleotides read TGTGCCAGTAGTTCGCTAGCGGGCGAGGCCTACGAGCAGTACTTC.

The rearrangement links TRBV27 to TRBJ2-1; 8 positions match TRBD1. The J segment lost 2 bases and the V segment lost 2 bases, leaving 2 bases of the junction unmatched. Germline values: CDR1 MNHEY, CDR2 SMNVEV (reference sequence). The CDR3 contains 15 residues. The CDR3 DNA sequence: TGTGCCAGCAGTTTAGGGACAGGAGCCTACAATGAGCAGTTCTTC. Translated, it gives CASSLGTGAYNEQFF.

As for this clone: A junction boundary mismatches the germline segment, possibly from a read error. The genes are TRBV6-5 and TRBJ2-7, with 7 bases matching TRBD2. Germline V lookup: CDR1 MNHEY, CDR2 SVGAGI. This CDR3 is built from 11 residues. The CDR3 region has the DNA TGTGCCAGCAGTCCCTCCGAGACTAGCACCTTC. It encodes CASSPSETSTF.

The chain links TRBV5-6 to TRBJ2-7; no clear D. The CDR3 length is 16 residues. The V end was cut by 6 bases, the J end by 2 bases, with 21 bases between. Per germline, CDR1 SGHDT and CDR2 YYEEEE. CDR3 residues: CASTHVKGDKTYEQYF. DNA of the CDR3: TGTGCCAGCACCCACGTGAAGGGTGACAAAACCTACGAGCAGTACTTC.

This chain connects TRBV27 to TRBJ2-7; TRBD1 aligns across 7 bases. This CDR3 is built from 17 residues. Germline V lookup: CDR1 MNHEY, CDR2 SMNVEV (reference sequence). J lost 0 bases, V lost 3 bases, and 11 bases had no gene match. The CDR3 nucleotides are TGTGCCAGCAGTTTGAAAGGGACAGTGGGGCCCTCCTACGAGCAGTACTTC. Residues: CASSLKGTVGPSYEQYF.

This rearrangement joins TRBV7-2 to TRBJ1-2; D is possibly TRBD1 (5 bases). CDR3 length: 12 residues. V was pared by 1 base and J by 8 bases, with 8 bases between. Germline V gene sequence: CDR1 SGHTA, CDR2 FQGNSA. The DNA of the CDR3 is TGTGCCAGCAGCTTAGGAGGGGTCGGCTACACCTTC. Its translation: CASSLGGVGYTF. The variable domain in full, with the rest retrieved from reference TRBV7-2 and TRBJ1-2, is GAGVSQSPSNKVTEKGKDVELRCDPISGHTALYWYRQSLGQGLEFLIYFQGNSAPDKSGLPSDRFSAERTGGSVSTLTIQRTQQEDSAVYLCASSLGGVGYTFGSGTRLTVV.

The gene calls are TRBV25-1 and TRBJ2-3; 13 bases map to TRBD2. The length of the CDR3 is 16 residues. CDR1 and CDR2 from the germline V gene are MGHDK and SYGVNS. V shed 5 bases and J 1 base; nucleotides not matched to a gene: 3. CDR3 nucleotide sequence: TGTGCCAGCAGTTACGGACTAGCGGGGGGCACAGATACGCAGTATTTT. This sequence encodes CASSYGLAGGTDTQYF.

The rearrangement links TRBV5-4 to TRBJ2-1, with D unresolved. The length of the CDR3 is 11 residues. V was pared by 4 bases and J by 5 bases, with 4 bases between. Germline V gene data show CDR1 as SGHNT and CDR2 as YYREEE (reference sequence). The CDR3 spells CASSENNEQFF. CDR3 nucleotides: TGTGCCAGCAGCGAGAACAATGAGCAGTTCTTC.